The rows below give T cell receptor beta chains drawn from one sample of a study of Ad26.COV2.S vaccination and SARS-CoV-2 variants. Generated by immunoSEQ multiplex PCR, the TCRdb table keeps only in-frame clones and is missing some. The top ten clones hold 1.9% of a sample with about 320,000 clones, approximately 86% of them seen once. The sequencing used peripheral blood, collected in a trial of Ad26.COV2.S vaccine versus placebo. These receptor sequences come from a person aged 18-60 years who received the Ad26.COV2.S COVID-19 vaccine or a placebo. CDR3s include the opening cysteine and the closing phenylalanine or tryptophan. The order of the fields is V gene, clone size, D gene, J gene, CDR3 protein, CDR3 DNA. The D gene is left open where the match is weak. Size values are once, few and many counts, or a class for expanded clones, and some rows have none.

V gene: TRBV20-1
clone size: once
D gene: TRBD2
J gene: TRBJ2-7
CDR3 protein: CSATSGDEQYF
CDR3 DNA: TGCAGTGCCACAAGCGGGGACGAGCAGTACTTC

V gene: TRBV7-2
clone size: -
D gene: TRBD2
J gene: TRBJ2-7
CDR3 protein: CASSLGPSGETSQYF
CDR3 DNA: TGTGCCAGCAGCTTGGGCCCTAGCGGGGAAACCTCTCAGTACTTC

V gene: TRBV12-5
clone size: -
D gene: TRBD2
J gene: TRBJ2-1
CDR3 protein: CASGFGTSGESSYNEQFF
CDR3 DNA: TGTGCTAGTGGTTTCGGGACTAGCGGGGAAAGCTCCTACAATGAGCAGTTCTTC

V gene: TRBV5-1
clone size: -
D gene: TRBD1
J gene: TRBJ2-5
CDR3 protein: CASSPQGARETQYF
CDR3 DNA: TGCGCCAGCAGCCCGCAGGGGGCGCGTGAGACCCAGTACTTC

V gene: TRBV5-6
clone size: -
D gene: -
J gene: TRBJ1-6
CDR3 protein: CASSFPRGNSPLHF
CDR3 DNA: TGTGCCAGCAGCTTTCCTAGGGGTAATTCACCCCTCCACTTT

V gene: TRBV4-3
clone size: once
D gene: -
J gene: TRBJ2-7
CDR3 protein: CASSQTGTETYEQYF
CDR3 DNA: TGCGCCAGCAGCCAAACCGGGACGGAGACCTACGAGCAGTACTTC

V gene: TRBV6-5
clone size: -
D gene: -
J gene: TRBJ1-2
CDR3 protein: CASSSPGADGGYTF
CDR3 DNA: TGTGCCAGCAGCTCACCAGGAGCAGACGGGGGCTACACCTTC

V gene: TRBV7-2
clone size: -
D gene: TRBD2
J gene: TRBJ2-7
CDR3 protein: CAGGRDSWGEQYF
CDR3 DNA: TGTGCCGGCGGGAGGGATTCGTGGGGGGAGCAGTACTTC

V gene: TRBV7-4
clone size: -
D gene: -
J gene: TRBJ1-4
CDR3 protein: CASSLVSGFEKLFF
CDR3 DNA: TGTGCCAGCAGCTTAGTCAGTGGGTTCGAAAAACTGTTTTTT

V gene: TRBV7-3
clone size: -
D gene: TRBD1
J gene: TRBJ2-2
CDR3 protein: CASSLTSGTGNTGELFF
CDR3 DNA: TGTGCCAGCAGCTTAACGTCTGGGACAGGAAACACCGGGGAGCTGTTTTTT

V gene: TRBV4-2
clone size: -
D gene: -
J gene: TRBJ1-3
CDR3 protein: CASSPEGTSGNTIYF
CDR3 DNA: TGTGCCAGCAGCCCGGAGGGAACCTCTGGAAACACCATATATTTT

V gene: TRBV19
clone size: once
D gene: -
J gene: TRBJ1-3
CDR3 protein: CASSADTTGNTIYF
CDR3 DNA: TGTGCCAGTAGTGCCGACACGACTGGAAACACCATATATTTT

V gene: TRBV6-1
clone size: -
D gene: TRBD1
J gene: TRBJ2-7
CDR3 protein: CASSERTGQTTSYEQYF
CDR3 DNA: TGTGCCAGCAGTGAGAGGACAGGGCAAACCACCTCCTACGAGCAGTACTTC

V gene: TRBV3-1/TRBV3-2
clone size: -
D gene: -
J gene: TRBJ1-1
CDR3 protein: CASSQDTGYEAFF
CDR3 DNA: TGTGCCAGCAGCCAAGATACCGGGTATGAAGCTTTCTTT

V gene: TRBV15
clone size: -
D gene: TRBD2
J gene: TRBJ2-5
CDR3 protein: CATTPGGIQETQYF
CDR3 DNA: TGTGCCACCACCCCCGGGGGGATTCAAGAGACCCAGTACTTC

V gene: TRBV3-1/TRBV3-2
clone size: -
D gene: -
J gene: TRBJ2-5
CDR3 protein: CASSHSHNQETQYF
CDR3 DNA: TGTGCCAGCAGCCATAGCCACAACCAAGAGACCCAGTACTTC

V gene: TRBV7-2
clone size: -
D gene: -
J gene: TRBJ1-2
CDR3 protein: CASSLGPTNYGYTF
CDR3 DNA: TGTGCCAGCAGCTTAGGCCCAACTAACTATGGCTACACCTTC

V gene: TRBV5-1
clone size: -
D gene: TRBD1
J gene: TRBJ1-1
CDR3 protein: CASSGQGIEAFF
CDR3 DNA: TGCGCCAGCTCGGGACAGGGGATTGAAGCTTTCTTT

V gene: TRBV27
clone size: -
D gene: -
J gene: TRBJ2-2
CDR3 protein: CASSRIRDLGTGELFF
CDR3 DNA: TGTGCCAGCAGTAGAATCCGGGACCTAGGGACCGGGGAGCTGTTTTTT

V gene: TRBV12-3/TRBV12-4
clone size: -
D gene: -
J gene: TRBJ2-7
CDR3 protein: CASRGWDYEQYF
CDR3 DNA: TGTGCCAGCAGGGGGTGGGACTACGAGCAGTACTTC

V gene: TRBV30
clone size: -
D gene: TRBD2
J gene: TRBJ2-7
CDR3 protein: CAWSVGGTAYEQYF
CDR3 DNA: TGTGCCTGGAGTGTCGGGGGGACCGCCTACGAGCAGTACTTC

V gene: TRBV7-2
clone size: -
D gene: TRBD1
J gene: TRBJ1-1
CDR3 protein: CASSSSRGVNTEAFF
CDR3 DNA: TGTGCCAGCAGCTCAAGCAGGGGGGTGAACACTGAAGCTTTCTTT

V gene: TRBV19
clone size: -
D gene: TRBD1
J gene: TRBJ1-3
CDR3 protein: CASRQTGVLTNTIYF
CDR3 DNA: TGTGCCAGTAGACAAACAGGGGTATTGACGAACACCATATATTTT

V gene: TRBV13
clone size: -
D gene: TRBD1
J gene: TRBJ2-5
CDR3 protein: CASSPQPGQGMVETQYF
CDR3 DNA: TGTGCCAGCAGCCCGCAGCCCGGACAGGGGATGGTAGAGACCCAGTACTTC

V gene: TRBV6-5
clone size: -
D gene: -
J gene: TRBJ1-5
CDR3 protein: CASLFGWDSNQPQHF
CDR3 DNA: TGTGCCAGCCTATTTGGCTGGGACAGCAATCAGCCCCAGCATTTT

V gene: TRBV25-1
clone size: many
D gene: -
J gene: TRBJ1-2
CDR3 protein: CASSEYGAAYGYTF
CDR3 DNA: TGTGCCAGCAGTGAATACGGGGCAGCCTATGGCTACACCTTC

V gene: TRBV27
clone size: -
D gene: TRBD1
J gene: TRBJ2-7
CDR3 protein: CASSLSNRGNEQYF
CDR3 DNA: TGTGCCAGCAGTTTATCGAACAGGGGGAACGAGCAGTACTTC

V gene: TRBV29-1
clone size: few
D gene: -
J gene: TRBJ1-5
CDR3 protein: CSVSGDNSNQPQHF
CDR3 DNA: TGCAGCGTTTCAGGGGATAATAGCAATCAGCCCCAGCATTTT

V gene: TRBV6-5
clone size: -
D gene: TRBD1
J gene: TRBJ2-3
CDR3 protein: CASSRQGASTDTQYF
CDR3 DNA: TGTGCCAGCAGCCGACAGGGGGCCAGCACAGATACGCAGTATTTT

V gene: TRBV14
clone size: -
D gene: TRBD1
J gene: TRBJ2-7
CDR3 protein: CASSRRGQNIGYEQYF
CDR3 DNA: TGTGCCAGCAGCCGAAGGGGACAGAACATTGGCTACGAGCAGTACTTC

V gene: TRBV2
clone size: -
D gene: -
J gene: TRBJ1-1
CDR3 protein: CASSPMLVGTEAFF
CDR3 DNA: TGTGCCAGCAGCCCCATGCTGGTTGGCACTGAAGCTTTCTTT

V gene: TRBV5-6
clone size: few
D gene: -
J gene: TRBJ1-2
CDR3 protein: CASSSSGEVRGYTF
CDR3 DNA: TGTGCCAGCAGCTCCAGTGGCGAGGTTCGGGGCTACACCTTC

V gene: TRBV30
clone size: -
D gene: -
J gene: TRBJ1-5
CDR3 protein: CAWSNSFGAKSNQPQHF
CDR3 DNA: TGTGCCTGGAGCAACAGCTTCGGGGCTAAAAGCAATCAGCCCCAGCATTTT

V gene: TRBV9
clone size: -
D gene: -
J gene: TRBJ1-1
CDR3 protein: CASSVGPTGTGTEAFF
CDR3 DNA: TGTGCCAGCAGCGTAGGGCCCACAGGGACGGGCACTGAAGCTTTCTTT

V gene: TRBV6-6
clone size: -
D gene: -
J gene: TRBJ1-2
CDR3 protein: CASSRTASYYGYTF
CDR3 DNA: TGTGCCAGCAGTAGGACAGCGTCTTACTATGGCTACACCTTC

V gene: TRBV30
clone size: -
D gene: -
J gene: TRBJ2-3
CDR3 protein: CAWSVADPTDTQYF
CDR3 DNA: TGTGCCTGGAGTGTAGCAGATCCCACAGATACGCAGTATTTT

V gene: TRBV18
clone size: -
D gene: TRBD1
J gene: TRBJ1-2
CDR3 protein: CASSPGTGGRDSGYTF
CDR3 DNA: TGTGCCAGCTCACCCGGGACAGGGGGCCGGGATTCTGGCTACACCTTC

V gene: TRBV7-9
clone size: -
D gene: -
J gene: TRBJ2-7
CDR3 protein: CASTQGEGGGKYF
CDR3 DNA: TGTGCCAGCACCCAGGGGGAGGGCGGAGGGAAGTACTTC

V gene: TRBV3-1/TRBV3-2
clone size: -
D gene: TRBD1
J gene: TRBJ2-3
CDR3 protein: CASSPRQGADTDTQYF
CDR3 DNA: TGTGCCAGCAGCCCACGACAGGGGGCGGACACAGATACGCAGTATTTT

V gene: TRBV9
clone size: -
D gene: -
J gene: TRBJ1-1
CDR3 protein: CASSRGTNTEAFF
CDR3 DNA: TGTGCCAGCAGCAGGGGGACGAACACTGAAGCTTTCTTT

V gene: TRBV27
clone size: -
D gene: TRBD2
J gene: TRBJ2-1
CDR3 protein: CASSQWTSGGYNEQFF
CDR3 DNA: TGTGCCAGCAGTCAATGGACTAGCGGGGGGTATAATGAGCAGTTCTTC

V gene: TRBV4-1
clone size: once
D gene: -
J gene: TRBJ1-4
CDR3 protein: CASSQAGTARSAEKLFF
CDR3 DNA: TGCGCCAGCAGCCAGGCCGGGACCGCCCGGTCGGCAGAAAAACTGTTTTTT

V gene: TRBV30
clone size: -
D gene: -
J gene: TRBJ1-1
CDR3 protein: CAWRNRDTEAFF
CDR3 DNA: TGTGCCTGGAGGAACCGGGACACTGAAGCTTTCTTT

V gene: TRBV7-7
clone size: -
D gene: -
J gene: TRBJ2-5
CDR3 protein: CASSLGGPGQETQYF
CDR3 DNA: TGTGCTAGCAGCTTGGGGGGGCCGGGGCAAGAGACCCAGTACTTC

V gene: TRBV5-4
clone size: -
D gene: TRBD1
J gene: TRBJ1-6
CDR3 protein: CASSLGGAYNSPLHF
CDR3 DNA: TGTGCCAGCAGCTTAGGGGGCGCCTATAATTCACCCCTCCACTTT

V gene: TRBV4-1
clone size: -
D gene: -
J gene: TRBJ1-1
CDR3 protein: CASSLHGGEAFF
CDR3 DNA: TGCGCCAGCAGTCTCCACGGGGGCGAAGCTTTCTTT

V gene: TRBV30
clone size: -
D gene: -
J gene: TRBJ1-1
CDR3 protein: CAWTKALGRPNTEAFF
CDR3 DNA: TGTGCCTGGACCAAGGCGTTGGGGAGGCCGAACACTGAAGCTTTCTTT

V gene: TRBV27
clone size: -
D gene: -
J gene: TRBJ1-5
CDR3 protein: CASSPGINQPQHF
CDR3 DNA: TGTGCCAGCAGTCCAGGGATTAATCAGCCCCAGCATTTT

V gene: TRBV19
clone size: -
D gene: TRBD1
J gene: TRBJ2-2
CDR3 protein: CASSKGRGRGTGELFF
CDR3 DNA: TGTGCCAGTAGTAAGGGCAGGGGGCGCGGCACCGGGGAGCTGTTTTTT

V gene: TRBV11-2
clone size: -
D gene: -
J gene: TRBJ2-5
CDR3 protein: CASGGAGETQYF
CDR3 DNA: TGTGCCAGCGGGGGGGCTGGGGAGACCCAGTACTTC

V gene: TRBV7-8
clone size: -
D gene: TRBD1
J gene: TRBJ1-4
CDR3 protein: CASSSGQGENEKLFF
CDR3 DNA: TGTGCCAGCAGCTCAGGACAGGGAGAAAATGAAAAACTGTTTTTT

V gene: TRBV19
clone size: -
D gene: -
J gene: TRBJ2-1
CDR3 protein: CASSPGPQAPYNEQFF
CDR3 DNA: TGTGCCAGTAGTCCCGGACCCCAGGCCCCCTACAATGAGCAGTTCTTC

V gene: TRBV5-1
clone size: -
D gene: -
J gene: TRBJ2-1
CDR3 protein: CASSPGLRLPYNEQFF
CDR3 DNA: TGCGCCAGCAGCCCGGGACTCCGCCTACCCTACAATGAGCAGTTCTTC

V gene: TRBV18
clone size: -
D gene: TRBD1
J gene: TRBJ1-2
CDR3 protein: CASSPSTGAANYGYTF
CDR3 DNA: TGTGCCAGCTCACCATCGACAGGGGCAGCTAACTATGGCTACACCTTC

V gene: TRBV6-2/TRBV6-3
clone size: few
D gene: -
J gene: TRBJ1-2
CDR3 protein: CASSYSIQGGNGYTF
CDR3 DNA: TGTGCCAGCAGTTACTCGATCCAGGGCGGGAATGGCTACACCTTC

V gene: TRBV5-6
clone size: -
D gene: -
J gene: TRBJ2-7
CDR3 protein: CASSLVASGGGEQYF
CDR3 DNA: TGTGCCAGCAGCTTGGTGGCTAGCGGAGGGGGCGAGCAGTACTTC

V gene: TRBV5-1
clone size: -
D gene: -
J gene: TRBJ2-7
CDR3 protein: CASSFDRHEQYF
CDR3 DNA: TGCGCCAGCAGCTTCGACAGACACGAGCAGTACTTC

V gene: TRBV30
clone size: -
D gene: -
J gene: TRBJ1-2
CDR3 protein: CAWSVRFWGTEGYGYTF
CDR3 DNA: TGTGCCTGGAGTGTACGATTTTGGGGGACGGAGGGCTATGGCTACACCTTC

V gene: TRBV18
clone size: -
D gene: TRBD1
J gene: TRBJ1-3
CDR3 protein: CASSLQGDSGNTIYF
CDR3 DNA: TGTGCCAGCTCACTTCAGGGGGACTCTGGAAACACCATATATTTT